The rows below give T cell receptor beta chains drawn from one sample of a study of CXCR3-negative and CXCR3-positive naive CD8 T cells. TCRdb re-called the 5' RACE reads, yielding one record per CDR3 amino acid sequence without DNA. This sample's table reports tens of thousands of distinct CDR3 sequences. The source material was naive CXCR3+ CD8+ T cells from blood. These receptors were collected from a human donor in good health. Some clones in this sample may be carry-over from other donors' samples. Both conserved end residues are part of each CDR3.

CDR3	V	J
CASSYLPSYNEQFF	TRBV6-2/TRBV6-3	TRBJ2-1
CASSFGAGSYEQYF	TRBV7-6	TRBJ2-7
CASSQETSGLFTGELFF	TRBV3-1	TRBJ2-2
CASSIGQARNSPLHF	TRBV6-5	TRBJ1-6
CSVEGRGIGAFF	TRBV29-1	TRBJ1-1
CSSSQDWAGTPHEQYF	TRBV4-1	TRBJ2-7
CASSRPPDTQYF	TRBV6-5	TRBJ2-3
CSGSSPTYNEQFF	TRBV29-1	TRBJ2-1
CASEGGTDTQYF	TRBV5-4	TRBJ2-3
CASSQEQGGYEQYF	TRBV4-3	TRBJ2-7
CASRPLARTDTQYF	TRBV6-6	TRBJ2-3
CASSRFPGDGYTF	TRBV4-1	TRBJ1-2
CASSIQTSATYTGELFF	TRBV19	TRBJ2-2
CASINGYGYTF	TRBV28	TRBJ1-2
CASSQVERSAALHF	TRBV4-2	TRBJ1-6
CASSGENYEQYF	TRBV2	TRBJ2-7
CASSYPRGGPGETQYF	TRBV6-6	TRBJ2-5
CASSQWTGRTEAFF	TRBV14	TRBJ1-1
CASSDRGRHQETQYF	TRBV2	TRBJ2-5
CASISLPGDYEQYF	TRBV5-5	TRBJ2-7
CASSLLNRAHEQYF	TRBV28	TRBJ2-7
CATGHRVSDSIDTQYF	TRBV24-1	TRBJ2-3
CATQWGYEQYF	TRBV27	TRBJ2-7
CASSPSGGADTQYF	TRBV5-1	TRBJ2-3
CASAGTEYGYTF	TRBV28	TRBJ1-2
CASSLGERYQETQYF	TRBV5-1	TRBJ2-5
CATSGTGSTGELFF	TRBV6-7	TRBJ2-2
CASSPRGEDEQYF	TRBV12-3/TRBV12-4	TRBJ2-7
CASSLDIIDRDNSPLHF	TRBV7-9	TRBJ1-6
CASSSSQGSRTGNTIYF	TRBV7-9	TRBJ1-3
CASSFTQGIEQYF	TRBV12-3/TRBV12-4	TRBJ2-7
CASSLGTVSYEQYF	TRBV28	TRBJ2-7
CSVEVVGTGELFF	TRBV29-1	TRBJ2-2
CASRRDNSGSPLHF	TRBV28	TRBJ1-6
CASSFPGGLREQYF	TRBV28	TRBJ2-7
CASTLPAGNTGELFF	TRBV28	TRBJ2-2
CSARVGLTYSGNAIYF	TRBV20-1	TRBJ1-3
CASSLSARQPNTEAFF	TRBV28	TRBJ1-1
CSVEAPGTGELFF	TRBV29-1	TRBJ2-2
CSARLAESYEQYF	TRBV20-1	TRBJ2-7
CSARDGRSERWETQYF	TRBV20-1	TRBJ2-5
CASSLGDRVYEQYF	TRBV5-6	TRBJ2-7
CSVEGLAGVQETQYF	TRBV29-1	TRBJ2-5
CSVEPSPLAGELFF	TRBV29-1	TRBJ2-2
CSVWGPGTVNTGELFF	TRBV29-1	TRBJ2-2
CSVGDGNEQYF	TRBV29-1	TRBJ2-7
CATWDGGSYEQYF	TRBV28	TRBJ2-7
CASSAPLAGGPEQYF	TRBV28	TRBJ2-7
CASSPLQDYNEQFF	TRBV19	TRBJ2-1
CASSLDRVELFF	TRBV7-9	TRBJ1-4
CASSFGGDTQYF	TRBV12-3/TRBV12-4	TRBJ2-3
CASSLRDYGNTIYF	TRBV12-3/TRBV12-4	TRBJ1-3
CATGQGAHETQYF	TRBV5-1	TRBJ2-5
CASSLADRGYEQYF	TRBV28	TRBJ2-7
CASTLRDIPYEQYF	TRBV27	TRBJ2-7
CASSQDTGASYNEQFF	TRBV4-1	TRBJ2-1
CSARDMAASSYNEQFF	TRBV20-1	TRBJ2-1